This T cell receptor beta chain stems from a study of blood T cell repertoires in COVID-19. Data came from immunoSEQ multiplex PCR; TCRdb stores just in-frame clones and leaves some out. The sample yields around 120,000 clones, around 90% seen once. J lost 6 bases, V lost 0 bases, and 10 bases had no gene match. This CDR3 is built from 16 residues. From germline, CDR1 is LGHNA and CDR2 YSLEER. This chain connects TRBV4-3 to TRBJ2-7; 8 bases agree with TRBD1. This clonotype was obtained from a man between 60 and 75 years old with COVID-19, enrolled during active disease. Sequencing was performed on peripheral blood. CDR3 in amino acids: CASSQDHGQGISEQYF. The CDR3, as DNA: TGCGCCAGCAGCCAAGATCACGGACAGGGCATCAGCGAGCAGTACTTC.